Below, 25 T cell receptor beta chains from the same sample are listed, as sequenced in a study of OX40 agonist ivuxolimab in advanced cancers. TCRdb's table, derived via immunoSEQ multiplex PCR, lists solely in-frame clones and lacks some. This sample has about 73,000 clones, with approximately 90% found just once. The sample here was CD4+ or CD8+ T cells sorted from blood, taken in a trial of the OX40 agonist ivuxolimab. These receptors were taken from an adult with an advanced solid tumor such as melanoma, head and neck, liver or kidney cancer.

This clone was detected once. The chain links TRBV13 to TRBJ2-5; unclear D gene. V lost 2 bases to trimming and J lost 1 base, with 2 bases between them. The CDR3 length is 12 residues. Germline CDR1 and CDR2: PRHDT and FYEKMQ (reference sequence). This CDR3 reads CASSLPQETQYF. The CDR3 bases are TGTGCCAGCAGCTTACCCCAAGAGACCCAGTACTTC.

This chain's CDR3 is CACFRDNSYEQYF. CDR3 nucleotides: TGTGCCTGCTTCCGGGACAACTCCTACGAGCAGTACTTC. This sequence joins TRBV30 and TRBJ2-7, with D tentatively TRBD1 (6 bases). V was trimmed by 6 bases and J by 0 bases, leaving 12 bases between them. CDR3 length equals 13 residues. CDR1 GTSNPN and CDR2 SVGIG come from the germline V gene (reference sequence).

The chain links TRBV12-5 to TRBJ1-2, with TRBD1 matching over 11 bases. The junction had 2 bases not matched to a gene; V was cut back by 6 bases and J by 5 bases. This CDR3 has 13 residues. Germline CDR1 LGHNT, CDR2 FRNRAP. DNA for the CDR3: TGTGCTAGTGGACGGGACAGGGGGTATGGCTACACCTTC. Residues: CASGRDRGYGYTF.

J is TRBJ2-5 and V is TRBV5-1; D may match TRBD1 or TRBD2 (7 bases each). The CDR3 totals 14 residues. Trimming stripped 4 bases from V and 6 bases from J, with 16 bases between. Germline values: CDR1 SGHRS, CDR2 YFSETQ. The CDR3 loop reads CASSRLTGTKTQYF. The CDR3 DNA sequence: TGCGCCAGCAGCCGCCTGACAGGGACTAAGACCCAGTACTTC.

The rearrangement joins TRBV14 to TRBJ1-2; TRBD1 matches at 7 bases. V was pared by 5 bases and J by 8 bases, with 8 bases of the junction left unmatched. This CDR3 comprises 13 residues. Germline lookup yields CDR1 SGHDN and CDR2 FVKESK. CDR3 region: CASSYDRANGYTF. CDR3 nucleotides: TGTGCCAGCAGCTATGACAGGGCTAACGGCTACACCTTC.

The chain couples TRBV2 to TRBJ1-2, with a weak D call TRBD1 (5 bases). The V and J ends lost 6 bases and 9 bases respectively, with 14 bases between them. CDR1 is SNHLY, CDR2 FYNNEI, per germline. The CDR3 sequence is 12 residues long. The chain's CDR3 is CASRSPGGSYTF. The CDR3 DNA is TGTGCCAGCAGGAGTCCTGGGGGGAGCTACACCTTC.

J is TRBJ1-2 and V is TRBV5-1; D is unclear. The CDR3 has 12 residues. V gave up 0 bases and J gave up 4 bases, with 4 bases separating them. Germline V lookup: CDR1 SGHRS, CDR2 YFSETQ. The CDR3 sequence is CASSLGAYGYTF. DNA for the CDR3: TGCGCCAGCAGCTTGGGCGCCTATGGCTACACCTTC.

The V call is TRBV5-1, the J call TRBJ2-1; 10 nucleotides agree with TRBD2. Trimming took 4 bases from V and 8 from J; bases not matched to a gene: 3. CDR3 length: 13 amino acids. CDR1 and CDR2 (germline): SGHRS, YFSETQ. The CDR3, as DNA: TGCGCCAGCAGCAATGGACTAGCGGATGAGCAGTTCTTC. Amino acid sequence: CASSNGLADEQFF.

The genes are TRBV5-4 and TRBJ2-5; D is unclear. Germline values: CDR1 SGHNT, CDR2 YYREEE (reference sequence). V was pared by 0 bases and J by 2 bases, with 5 bases between. The length of the CDR3 is 13 residues. The CDR3 region is CASSLEQQETQYF. The CDR3 nucleotides read TGTGCCAGCAGCTTGGAACAGCAAGAGACCCAGTACTTC.

J is TRBJ2-5 and V is TRBV27; 9 bases align to TRBD2. Germline V gene lookup returns CDR1 MNHEY and CDR2 SMNVEV (reference sequence). J was trimmed by 5 bases and V by 4 bases; bases with no gene match: 8. The CDR3 is 15 amino acids. This CDR3 is CASSSLAGVRETQYF. CDR3 DNA: TGTGCCAGCAGTTCGTTAGCGGGAGTTCGGGAGACCCAGTACTTC.

This sequence joins TRBV6-6 and TRBJ1-5, with D perhaps matching TRBD1 (5 bases). This CDR3 is built from 14 residues. Trimming cost V 5 bases and J 11 bases, with 19 bases left between them. Germline CDR1 is MNHNY and CDR2 is SVGAGI (reference sequence). The CDR3 DNA reads TGTGCCAGCAGTACACCGACGGGACGGGGGACCCAGCATTTT. Amino acids: CASSTPTGRGTQHF.

V and J are TRBV5-1 and TRBJ2-6; the D gene is possibly TRBD1 (5 bases). V lost 0 bases, J lost 12 bases, and 19 bases lay in between. CDR1 is SGHRS, CDR2 YFSETQ, per germline. CDR3 length equals 16 residues. The CDR3 sequence: CASSLGTQLRAGVLTF. CDR3 sequence (DNA): TGCGCCAGCAGCTTGGGAACTCAACTCAGGGCCGGCGTCCTGACTTTC.

The V and J genes are TRBV30 and TRBJ2-3; the match to TRBD2 covers 7 bases. The CDR3 loop spans 15 amino acids. V lost 3 bases, J lost 4 bases, and 10 bases stayed unmatched. Germline V gives CDR1 GTSNPN, CDR2 SVGIG (reference sequence). Written as DNA, the CDR3 is TGTGCCTGGAGCGGCGGCCTCGGGGGGTCAGATACGCAGTATTTT. Translated: CAWSGGLGGSDTQYF.

Only one count was recorded for this clone. The chain has TRBV9 and TRBJ1-2; perhaps TRBD1 as D (5 bases). Germline CDR1 is SGDLS and CDR2 is YYNGEE. The V end was cut by 0 bases, the J end by 6 bases, with 12 bases between. This CDR3 spans 14 amino acids. CDR3 sequence (DNA): TGTGCCAGCAGCGTAGTCCCAGGGAACGATGGCTACACCTTC. It specifies CASSVVPGNDGYTF.

DNA of the CDR3: TGTGCCAGCAGCAAAGATAACAGGGAACCCTCCTACGAGCAGTACTTC. It encodes CASSKDNREPSYEQYF. The V call is TRBV21-1, the J call TRBJ2-7; TRBD1 is the table's D call, not checked against the DNA. TRBV21-1 has pseudogene status. CDR3 length: 16 residues.

Here the CDR3 DNA reads TGCGCCAGCAGCTTAGACTTCCACACCGGGGAGCTGTTTTTT. Residues: CASSLDFHTGELFF. The chain combines TRBV5-1 with TRBJ2-2; unclear D gene. V was trimmed by 2 bases and J by 3 bases, leaving 8 bases between them. Germline lookup yields CDR1 SGHRS and CDR2 YFSETQ. The CDR3 is 14 residues long.

V usage is TRBV5-4 and J usage is TRBJ2-2, with TRBD2 identical over 10 bases. Trimming at V came to 4 bases and at J to 5 bases, leaving 17 bases not matched to a gene. Germline assignment: CDR1 SGHNT and CDR2 YYREEE (reference sequence). The CDR3 consists of 19 residues. The CDR3 is CASSTRLAGRRAGTGELFF. DNA of the CDR3: TGTGCCAGCAGCACCAGACTAGCGGGCCGCCGAGCGGGTACCGGGGAGCTGTTTTTT.

The chain joins TRBV19 to TRBJ2-5; 7 bases agree with TRBD2. The CDR3 has 14 residues. From germline, CDR1 is LNHDA and CDR2 SQIVND (reference sequence). Trimming took 2 bases from V and 5 from J; bases not matched to a gene: 5. The CDR3 reads CASSIRGVEETQYF. CDR3 coding DNA: TGTGCCAGTAGTATACGGGGGGTGGAGGAGACCCAGTACTTC.

This clone was recorded only once. The chain carries TRBV21-1 and TRBJ2-3; TRBD2 is taken as the D call from the table, unchecked against the DNA. TRBV21-1 has pseudogene status. CDR3 length: 18 residues. The CDR3 region is CASTIAGGVFASTDTQYF. The CDR3 nucleotides read TGTGCCAGCACCATAGCGGGAGGGGTTTTCGCTAGCACAGATACGCAGTATTTT.

The V and J genes are TRBV19 and TRBJ1-4; D is unresolved. Per the germline V gene, CDR1 is LNHDA and CDR2 is SQIVND (reference sequence). V lost 2 bases to trimming and J lost 5 bases, with 9 bases between them. CDR3 length equals 14 residues. CDR3 in amino acids: CASSIRTGNEKLFF. The CDR3 region has the DNA TGTGCCAGTAGTATAAGGACGGGAAATGAAAAACTGTTTTTT. Looking up the rest from reference TRBV19 and TRBJ1-4 gives the full variable domain: DGGITQSPKYLFRKEGQNVTLSCEQNLNHDAMYWYRQDPGQGLRLIYYSQIVNDFQKGDIAEGYSVSREKKESFPLTVTSAQKNPTAFYLCASSIRTGNEKLFFGSGTQLSVL.

V gene TRBV5-1 combines with J gene TRBJ2-7; weak D call: TRBD2 (6 bases). V was trimmed by 1 base and J by 2 bases, leaving 10 bases between them. Germline V gene lookup returns CDR1 SGHRS and CDR2 YFSETQ. The CDR3 has 14 residues. The DNA of the CDR3 is TGCGCCAGCAGCTTGCTTGGGGGGACCTACGAGCAGTACTTC. This codes for CASSLLGGTYEQYF.

In this sample, this clone turned up once. The chain has TRBV7-8 and TRBJ2-1; the D is unclear. V gave up 5 bases and J gave up 7 bases, with 12 bases separating them. CDR1 is SGHVS, CDR2 FQNEAQ, per germline. The CDR3 is 13 residues long. Here the CDR3 DNA reads TGTGCCAGCAGCCAGAACATCCTGAATGAGCAGTTCTTC. Encoded protein: CASSQNILNEQFF.

This sequence joins TRBV10-2 and TRBJ2-7; TRBD1 is a possible D gene (6 bases). This CDR3 contains 15 residues. Germline CDR1 and CDR2: WSHSY and SAAADI. The germline V and J ends were trimmed by 4 bases and 4 bases, with 17 bases remaining between them. Written as DNA, the CDR3 is TGCGCCAGCAGTGGTATGGGACACACCTTTTACGAGCAGTACTTC. It codes for CASSGMGHTFYEQYF.

The rearrangement joins TRBV6-1 to TRBJ1-5; D not resolved. In germline, CDR1 is MNHNS, CDR2 SASEGT. V was cut by 1 base and J by 7 bases, with 14 bases left in between. This CDR3 has 15 residues. CDR3 DNA: TGTGCCAGCAGTGAAGTTGGCCGCTCGGGGCAGCCCCAGCATTTT. Amino acids: CASSEVGRSGQPQHF.

This chain connects TRBV2 to TRBJ2-3; D remains unclear. Germline V gives CDR1 SNHLY, CDR2 FYNNEI. This CDR3 is 14 amino acids long. V lost 5 bases to trimming and J lost 0 bases, with 9 bases between them. In DNA form, the CDR3 reads TGTGCCAGCAGTCATAACCTTAGCACAGATACGCAGTATTTT. The encoded protein is CASSHNLSTDTQYF.